This TCR beta chain is from a study of blood T cell repertoires in COVID-19. Study as a whole: The origin of the acute and convalescent COVID-19 samples was the United States, Italy and Spain. Nucleic acid was either cDNA or gDNA, and it came from T cells, B-cell-depleted T cells, or PBMCs.

The CDR3 has 14 residues. Trimming took off 5 bases at V and 2 bases at J, with 10 bases between the two ends. Germline assignment: CDR1 SGHTA and CDR2 FQGNSA. In the original workflow: Amplification with reference gene primers provided the estimates of nucleated cell counts. This table comes from immunoSEQ multiplex PCR, and its TCRdb copy is limited to in-frame clones, with some not included. V and J calls and clone size are given by that table; D and trimming were obtained from the DNA. The repertoire consists of under 200,000 clones, with approximately 82% occurring once and the leading ten covering around 20%. To note about this clone: The same CDR3 can be traced to other DNA sequences in this sample.

Sequencing used peripheral blood. The V and J genes are TRBV7-2 and TRBJ1-3; no firm D call. The receptor comes from a woman in her seventies who had recovered from COVID-19. CDR3 sequence (DNA): TGTGCCAGCAGCCCCAGGATCCCTGGAAACACCATATATTTT. It yields the protein CASSPRIPGNTIYF.